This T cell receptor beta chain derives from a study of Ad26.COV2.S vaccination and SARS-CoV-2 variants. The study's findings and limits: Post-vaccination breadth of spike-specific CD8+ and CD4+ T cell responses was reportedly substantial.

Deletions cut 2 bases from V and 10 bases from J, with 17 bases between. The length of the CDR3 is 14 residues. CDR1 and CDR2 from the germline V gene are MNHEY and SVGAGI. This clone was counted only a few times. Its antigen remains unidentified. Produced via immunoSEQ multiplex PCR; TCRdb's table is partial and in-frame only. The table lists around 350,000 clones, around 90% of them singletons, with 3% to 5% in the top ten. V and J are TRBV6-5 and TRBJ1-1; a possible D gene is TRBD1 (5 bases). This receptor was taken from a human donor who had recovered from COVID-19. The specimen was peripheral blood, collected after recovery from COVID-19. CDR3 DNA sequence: TGTGCCAGCAGTTACCGTGGGACCGACGATACAGCTTTCTTT. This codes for CASSYRGTDDTAFF.